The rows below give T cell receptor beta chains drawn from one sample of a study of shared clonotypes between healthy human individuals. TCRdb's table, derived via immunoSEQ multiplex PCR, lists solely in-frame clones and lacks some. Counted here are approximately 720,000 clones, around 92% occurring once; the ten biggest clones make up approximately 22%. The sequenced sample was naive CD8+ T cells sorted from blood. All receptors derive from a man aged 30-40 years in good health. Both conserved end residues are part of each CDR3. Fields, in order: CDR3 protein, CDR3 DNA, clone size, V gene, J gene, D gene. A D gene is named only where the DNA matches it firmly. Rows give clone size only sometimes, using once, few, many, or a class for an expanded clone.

CDR3aa: CASHPISGSIHEQYF
CDR3nt: TGTGCCAGCCATCCCATTAGCGGGAGTATCCACGAGCAGTACTTC
abundance: .
v_gene: TRBV6-6
j_gene: TRBJ2-7
d_gene: TRBD2

CDR3aa: CASSPGGTQSNQPQHF
CDR3nt: TGTGCCAGCAGTCCGGGCGGGACACAGAGCAATCAGCCCCAGCATTTT
abundance: .
v_gene: TRBV28
j_gene: TRBJ1-5
d_gene: .

CDR3aa: CASSFRTSGEEQFF
CDR3nt: TGCGCCAGCAGCTTTAGGACTAGCGGTGAGGAGCAGTTCTTC
abundance: .
v_gene: TRBV5-1
j_gene: TRBJ2-1
d_gene: TRBD2

CDR3aa: CASSPGRPSTDTQYF
CDR3nt: TGTGCCAGCAGTCCTGGGAGGCCTAGCACAGATACGCAGTATTTT
abundance: .
v_gene: TRBV27
j_gene: TRBJ2-3
d_gene: .

CDR3aa: CASSPSTDTQYF
CDR3nt: TGTGCCAGCAGCCCGAGCACAGATACGCAGTATTTT
abundance: .
v_gene: TRBV27
j_gene: TRBJ2-3
d_gene: .

CDR3aa: CASSAVPDTQYF
CDR3nt: TGTGCCAGCAGTGCGGTCCCAGATACGCAGTATTTT
abundance: once
v_gene: TRBV6-1
j_gene: TRBJ2-3
d_gene: .

CDR3aa: CASSLQGPYEQYF
CDR3nt: TGTGCCAGCAGTTTGCAGGGGCCCTACGAGCAGTACTTC
abundance: .
v_gene: TRBV27
j_gene: TRBJ2-7
d_gene: .

CDR3aa: CASSLGLWGQNTEAFF
CDR3nt: TGCGCCAGCAGCTTGGGGTTGTGGGGCCAGAACACTGAAGCTTTCTTT
abundance: once
v_gene: TRBV5-1
j_gene: TRBJ1-1
d_gene: .

CDR3aa: CAISVWENTGELFF
CDR3nt: TGTGCCATCAGTGTTTGGGAGAACACCGGGGAGCTGTTTTTT
abundance: once
v_gene: TRBV10-3
j_gene: TRBJ2-2
d_gene: .

CDR3aa: CASSPLGRGATNEKLFF
CDR3nt: TGTGCCAGCAGCCCCTTGGGACGGGGGGCAACTAATGAAAAACTGTTTTTT
abundance: .
v_gene: TRBV28
j_gene: TRBJ1-4
d_gene: .

CDR3aa: CAVRGTVSNTGELFF
CDR3nt: TGTGCCGTTCGGGGGACCGTTTCGAACACCGGGGAGCTGTTTTTT
abundance: .
v_gene: TRBV2
j_gene: TRBJ2-2
d_gene: .

CDR3aa: CASSIGEGDGYTF
CDR3nt: TGTGCCAGCAGCATAGGGGAGGGGGACGGCTACACCTTC
abundance: .
v_gene: TRBV13
j_gene: TRBJ1-2
d_gene: .

CDR3aa: CASSQDGAGYPYEQYF
CDR3nt: TGCGCCAGCAGCCAAGACGGAGCGGGATATCCCTACGAGCAGTACTTC
abundance: .
v_gene: TRBV4-3
j_gene: TRBJ2-7
d_gene: TRBD2

CDR3aa: CASSLEGQPYNEQFF
CDR3nt: TGTGCCAGCAGTTTAGAGGGGCAGCCGTACAATGAGCAGTTCTTC
abundance: .
v_gene: TRBV27
j_gene: TRBJ2-1
d_gene: .

CDR3aa: CASRKREGGYEQFF
CDR3nt: TGTGCCAGCAGAAAGCGGGAGGGCGGCTATGAGCAGTTCTTC
abundance: once
v_gene: TRBV21-1
j_gene: TRBJ2-1
d_gene: .

CDR3aa: CASSQSGTPSNQPQHF
CDR3nt: TGTGCCAGCAGCCAAAGCGGGACACCTAGCAATCAGCCCCAGCATTTT
abundance: .
v_gene: TRBV14
j_gene: TRBJ1-5
d_gene: .

CDR3aa: CASSFSVQVGEKLFF
CDR3nt: TGTGCCAGCAGTTTTTCGGTGCAGGTGGGGGAGAAACTGTTTTTT
abundance: .
v_gene: TRBV28
j_gene: TRBJ1-4
d_gene: .

CDR3aa: CASSQGVVKGQFF
CDR3nt: TGTGCCAGCAGCCAAGGAGTGGTGAAAGGGCAGTTCTTC
abundance: .
v_gene: TRBV4-2
j_gene: TRBJ2-1
d_gene: .

CDR3aa: CASSLSIGSKDEQFF
CDR3nt: TGCGCCAGCAGCTTGTCAATCGGGAGCAAGGATGAGCAGTTCTTC
abundance: .
v_gene: TRBV5-1
j_gene: TRBJ2-1
d_gene: .

CDR3aa: CASSFRLAGRMEDYNEQFF
CDR3nt: TGTGCCAGCAGCTTCAGACTAGCGGGAAGAATGGAAGACTACAATGAGCAGTTCTTC
abundance: .
v_gene: TRBV7-8
j_gene: TRBJ2-1
d_gene: TRBD2

CDR3aa: CASSPPRSHRAGGYEQYF
CDR3nt: TGTGCCAGCAGTCCGCCCCGTTCCCACAGGGCGGGAGGCTACGAGCAGTACTTC
abundance: .
v_gene: TRBV27
j_gene: TRBJ2-7
d_gene: TRBD2

CDR3aa: CATRQTQETQYF
CDR3nt: TGTGCCACCCGACAAACCCAAGAGACCCAGTACTTC
abundance: .
v_gene: TRBV6-1
j_gene: TRBJ2-5
d_gene: .

CDR3aa: CASSPDLAGVNEQYF
CDR3nt: TGTGCCAGCAGCCCGGACCTAGCGGGAGTCAACGAGCAGTACTTC
abundance: once
v_gene: TRBV5-4
j_gene: TRBJ2-7
d_gene: TRBD2

CDR3aa: CASSRGQGPYSNQPQHF
CDR3nt: TGTGCCAGCAGCCGGGGACAGGGTCCATATAGCAATCAGCCCCAGCATTTT
abundance: .
v_gene: TRBV7-1
j_gene: TRBJ1-5
d_gene: TRBD1

CDR3aa: CASSAPGTGGFSGTEAFF
CDR3nt: TGTGCCAGCAGCGCACCCGGGACAGGGGGGTTTAGCGGCACTGAAGCTTTCTTT
abundance: .
v_gene: TRBV9
j_gene: TRBJ1-1
d_gene: TRBD1

CDR3aa: CASSYGLAGTDTQYF
CDR3nt: TGCGCCAGCAGCTACGGACTAGCGGGCACAGATACGCAGTATTTT
abundance: .
v_gene: TRBV4-1
j_gene: TRBJ2-3
d_gene: TRBD2

CDR3aa: CASSSLNSSGRARDEQFF
CDR3nt: TGTGCCAGCAGCTCCCTGAACTCTAGCGGGAGGGCCAGGGATGAGCAGTTCTTC
abundance: .
v_gene: TRBV11-3
j_gene: TRBJ2-1
d_gene: TRBD2

CDR3aa: CASSLGTAGYEQYF
CDR3nt: TGTGCCAGCAGTTTAGGGACAGCGGGCTACGAGCAGTACTTC
abundance: .
v_gene: TRBV27
j_gene: TRBJ2-7
d_gene: .

CDR3aa: CASSLTYGGTEAFF
CDR3nt: TGTGCCAGCAGTTTAACGTACGGGGGCACTGAAGCTTTCTTT
abundance: .
v_gene: TRBV27
j_gene: TRBJ1-1
d_gene: .

CDR3aa: CASLSADTGELFF
CDR3nt: TGTGCCAGCCTTTCAGCGGACACCGGGGAGCTGTTTTTT
abundance: .
v_gene: TRBV6-5
j_gene: TRBJ2-2
d_gene: .

CDR3aa: CASSPGTVSYNEQFF
CDR3nt: TGTGCCAGCAGCCCCGGGACAGTCTCCTACAATGAGCAGTTCTTC
abundance: .
v_gene: TRBV11-3
j_gene: TRBJ2-1
d_gene: TRBD1

CDR3aa: CASSGGTIAKNIQYF
CDR3nt: TGTGCCAGCAGTGGAGGGACAATAGCCAAAAACATTCAGTACTTC
abundance: few
v_gene: TRBV2
j_gene: TRBJ2-4
d_gene: .

CDR3aa: CASTSSVWDTQYF
CDR3nt: TGTGCCAGCACCTCTTCTGTTTGGGATACGCAGTATTTT
abundance: .
v_gene: TRBV25-1
j_gene: TRBJ2-3
d_gene: .

CDR3aa: CASSMLRDPSRSNEQFF
CDR3nt: TGTGCCAGCAGTATGCTAAGGGACCCCTCCCGGAGCAATGAGCAGTTCTTC
abundance: .
v_gene: TRBV27
j_gene: TRBJ2-1
d_gene: .

CDR3aa: CASSVQGNEQFF
CDR3nt: TGTGCCAGCAGCGTGCAGGGGAATGAGCAGTTCTTC
abundance: once
v_gene: TRBV5-6
j_gene: TRBJ2-1
d_gene: .

CDR3aa: CASSESSRRYTF
CDR3nt: TGCGCCAGCAGTGAGTCGTCGAGACGCTACACCTTC
abundance: .
v_gene: TRBV10-2
j_gene: TRBJ1-2
d_gene: .

CDR3aa: CASSLGRNTEAFF
CDR3nt: TGTGCCAGCAGCTTGGGGAGAAACACTGAAGCTTTCTTT
abundance: .
v_gene: TRBV27
j_gene: TRBJ1-1
d_gene: .

CDR3aa: CASSTRGPYNEQFF
CDR3nt: TGTGCCAGCAGTACGCGGGGGCCCTACAATGAGCAGTTCTTC
abundance: .
v_gene: TRBV27
j_gene: TRBJ2-1
d_gene: .

CDR3aa: CASRTTSRPPGVGYTF
CDR3nt: TGTGCCAGCAGAACTACATCCAGGCCACCCGGGGTTGGCTACACCTTC
abundance: .
v_gene: TRBV27
j_gene: TRBJ1-2
d_gene: .

CDR3aa: CASSEYPDRGREQYF
CDR3nt: TGTGCCAGCAGTGAATATCCGGACAGGGGGCGCGAGCAGTACTTC
abundance: .
v_gene: TRBV25-1
j_gene: TRBJ2-7
d_gene: TRBD1

CDR3aa: CASRWITGELFF
CDR3nt: TGTGCCAGCAGATGGATTACCGGGGAGCTGTTTTTT
abundance: .
v_gene: TRBV27
j_gene: TRBJ2-2
d_gene: .

CDR3aa: CASSSFTGTYEQYF
CDR3nt: TGTGCCAGCAGCTCCTTCACTGGGACCTACGAGCAGTACTTC
abundance: .
v_gene: TRBV7-8
j_gene: TRBJ2-7
d_gene: .

CDR3aa: CASSLRGTYSNQPQHF
CDR3nt: TGTGCCAGCAGTTTACGGGGAACCTATAGCAATCAGCCCCAGCATTTT
abundance: .
v_gene: TRBV27
j_gene: TRBJ1-5
d_gene: .

CDR3aa: CASSLWRHYNEQFF
CDR3nt: TGTGCCAGCAGTTTATGGCGGCACTACAATGAGCAGTTCTTC
abundance: .
v_gene: TRBV27
j_gene: TRBJ2-1
d_gene: .

CDR3aa: CASSQELRQAMNEQFF
CDR3nt: TGCGCCAGCAGCCAAGAACTTAGACAGGCGATGAATGAGCAGTTCTTC
abundance: .
v_gene: TRBV4-1
j_gene: TRBJ2-1
d_gene: .

CDR3aa: CASSPLGLGSYEQYF
CDR3nt: TGTGCCAGCAGTCCACTCGGTCTGGGGTCCTACGAGCAGTACTTC
abundance: once
v_gene: TRBV13
j_gene: TRBJ2-7
d_gene: .

CDR3aa: CASSWGLAGVRETQYF
CDR3nt: TGTGCCAGCAGTTGGGGACTAGCGGGAGTGAGAGAGACCCAGTACTTC
abundance: .
v_gene: TRBV28
j_gene: TRBJ2-5
d_gene: TRBD2

CDR3aa: CASSFNSATEAFF
CDR3nt: TGTGCCAGCAGTTTTAACAGCGCCACTGAAGCTTTCTTT
abundance: .
v_gene: TRBV27
j_gene: TRBJ1-1
d_gene: .

CDR3aa: CASSLDRYNEQFF
CDR3nt: TGTGCCAGCAGCTTAGACAGGTACAATGAGCAGTTCTTC
abundance: once
v_gene: TRBV7-9
j_gene: TRBJ2-1
d_gene: .

CDR3aa: CASSVPQGGTEAFF
CDR3nt: TGTGCCAGCAGCGTCCCCCAGGGGGGCACTGAAGCTTTCTTT
abundance: .
v_gene: TRBV11-2
j_gene: TRBJ1-1
d_gene: TRBD1

CDR3aa: CASTQAREGNEQYF
CDR3nt: TGTGCCAGCACCCAAGCGCGGGAGGGTAACGAGCAGTACTTC
abundance: once
v_gene: TRBV2
j_gene: TRBJ2-7
d_gene: TRBD2

CDR3aa: CASSLRESGYNEQFF
CDR3nt: TGTGCCAGCAGCTTGAGAGAATCGGGGTACAATGAGCAGTTCTTC
abundance: .
v_gene: TRBV5-6
j_gene: TRBJ2-1
d_gene: .

CDR3aa: CSVEGTASAYNEQFF
CDR3nt: TGCAGCGTTGAGGGGACAGCCTCCGCCTACAATGAGCAGTTCTTC
abundance: .
v_gene: TRBV29-1
j_gene: TRBJ2-1
d_gene: TRBD1